This T cell receptor beta chain appears in the sequencing data of a study of identifying expanded T cells in peripheral blood. Using immunoSEQ multiplex PCR, the repertoire was profiled, and TCRdb retains in-frame clones only, with some absent. The table records some 75,000 clones, 85% to 90% of them present only once. This receptor was taken from a person aged 18 to 70 in good health. The source material was blood.

The CDR3 DNA sequence: TGTGCCAGCAGCCGGACGGGGAGCCAAGAGACCCAGTACTTC. Its translation: CASSRTGSQETQYF. The chain couples TRBV6-6 to TRBJ2-5, with D perhaps TRBD2 (5 bases). CDR1 and CDR2 from the germline V gene are MNHNY and SVGAGI (reference sequence). The CDR3 runs to 14 residues. V was cut by 6 bases and J by 1 base, with 12 bases left in between.